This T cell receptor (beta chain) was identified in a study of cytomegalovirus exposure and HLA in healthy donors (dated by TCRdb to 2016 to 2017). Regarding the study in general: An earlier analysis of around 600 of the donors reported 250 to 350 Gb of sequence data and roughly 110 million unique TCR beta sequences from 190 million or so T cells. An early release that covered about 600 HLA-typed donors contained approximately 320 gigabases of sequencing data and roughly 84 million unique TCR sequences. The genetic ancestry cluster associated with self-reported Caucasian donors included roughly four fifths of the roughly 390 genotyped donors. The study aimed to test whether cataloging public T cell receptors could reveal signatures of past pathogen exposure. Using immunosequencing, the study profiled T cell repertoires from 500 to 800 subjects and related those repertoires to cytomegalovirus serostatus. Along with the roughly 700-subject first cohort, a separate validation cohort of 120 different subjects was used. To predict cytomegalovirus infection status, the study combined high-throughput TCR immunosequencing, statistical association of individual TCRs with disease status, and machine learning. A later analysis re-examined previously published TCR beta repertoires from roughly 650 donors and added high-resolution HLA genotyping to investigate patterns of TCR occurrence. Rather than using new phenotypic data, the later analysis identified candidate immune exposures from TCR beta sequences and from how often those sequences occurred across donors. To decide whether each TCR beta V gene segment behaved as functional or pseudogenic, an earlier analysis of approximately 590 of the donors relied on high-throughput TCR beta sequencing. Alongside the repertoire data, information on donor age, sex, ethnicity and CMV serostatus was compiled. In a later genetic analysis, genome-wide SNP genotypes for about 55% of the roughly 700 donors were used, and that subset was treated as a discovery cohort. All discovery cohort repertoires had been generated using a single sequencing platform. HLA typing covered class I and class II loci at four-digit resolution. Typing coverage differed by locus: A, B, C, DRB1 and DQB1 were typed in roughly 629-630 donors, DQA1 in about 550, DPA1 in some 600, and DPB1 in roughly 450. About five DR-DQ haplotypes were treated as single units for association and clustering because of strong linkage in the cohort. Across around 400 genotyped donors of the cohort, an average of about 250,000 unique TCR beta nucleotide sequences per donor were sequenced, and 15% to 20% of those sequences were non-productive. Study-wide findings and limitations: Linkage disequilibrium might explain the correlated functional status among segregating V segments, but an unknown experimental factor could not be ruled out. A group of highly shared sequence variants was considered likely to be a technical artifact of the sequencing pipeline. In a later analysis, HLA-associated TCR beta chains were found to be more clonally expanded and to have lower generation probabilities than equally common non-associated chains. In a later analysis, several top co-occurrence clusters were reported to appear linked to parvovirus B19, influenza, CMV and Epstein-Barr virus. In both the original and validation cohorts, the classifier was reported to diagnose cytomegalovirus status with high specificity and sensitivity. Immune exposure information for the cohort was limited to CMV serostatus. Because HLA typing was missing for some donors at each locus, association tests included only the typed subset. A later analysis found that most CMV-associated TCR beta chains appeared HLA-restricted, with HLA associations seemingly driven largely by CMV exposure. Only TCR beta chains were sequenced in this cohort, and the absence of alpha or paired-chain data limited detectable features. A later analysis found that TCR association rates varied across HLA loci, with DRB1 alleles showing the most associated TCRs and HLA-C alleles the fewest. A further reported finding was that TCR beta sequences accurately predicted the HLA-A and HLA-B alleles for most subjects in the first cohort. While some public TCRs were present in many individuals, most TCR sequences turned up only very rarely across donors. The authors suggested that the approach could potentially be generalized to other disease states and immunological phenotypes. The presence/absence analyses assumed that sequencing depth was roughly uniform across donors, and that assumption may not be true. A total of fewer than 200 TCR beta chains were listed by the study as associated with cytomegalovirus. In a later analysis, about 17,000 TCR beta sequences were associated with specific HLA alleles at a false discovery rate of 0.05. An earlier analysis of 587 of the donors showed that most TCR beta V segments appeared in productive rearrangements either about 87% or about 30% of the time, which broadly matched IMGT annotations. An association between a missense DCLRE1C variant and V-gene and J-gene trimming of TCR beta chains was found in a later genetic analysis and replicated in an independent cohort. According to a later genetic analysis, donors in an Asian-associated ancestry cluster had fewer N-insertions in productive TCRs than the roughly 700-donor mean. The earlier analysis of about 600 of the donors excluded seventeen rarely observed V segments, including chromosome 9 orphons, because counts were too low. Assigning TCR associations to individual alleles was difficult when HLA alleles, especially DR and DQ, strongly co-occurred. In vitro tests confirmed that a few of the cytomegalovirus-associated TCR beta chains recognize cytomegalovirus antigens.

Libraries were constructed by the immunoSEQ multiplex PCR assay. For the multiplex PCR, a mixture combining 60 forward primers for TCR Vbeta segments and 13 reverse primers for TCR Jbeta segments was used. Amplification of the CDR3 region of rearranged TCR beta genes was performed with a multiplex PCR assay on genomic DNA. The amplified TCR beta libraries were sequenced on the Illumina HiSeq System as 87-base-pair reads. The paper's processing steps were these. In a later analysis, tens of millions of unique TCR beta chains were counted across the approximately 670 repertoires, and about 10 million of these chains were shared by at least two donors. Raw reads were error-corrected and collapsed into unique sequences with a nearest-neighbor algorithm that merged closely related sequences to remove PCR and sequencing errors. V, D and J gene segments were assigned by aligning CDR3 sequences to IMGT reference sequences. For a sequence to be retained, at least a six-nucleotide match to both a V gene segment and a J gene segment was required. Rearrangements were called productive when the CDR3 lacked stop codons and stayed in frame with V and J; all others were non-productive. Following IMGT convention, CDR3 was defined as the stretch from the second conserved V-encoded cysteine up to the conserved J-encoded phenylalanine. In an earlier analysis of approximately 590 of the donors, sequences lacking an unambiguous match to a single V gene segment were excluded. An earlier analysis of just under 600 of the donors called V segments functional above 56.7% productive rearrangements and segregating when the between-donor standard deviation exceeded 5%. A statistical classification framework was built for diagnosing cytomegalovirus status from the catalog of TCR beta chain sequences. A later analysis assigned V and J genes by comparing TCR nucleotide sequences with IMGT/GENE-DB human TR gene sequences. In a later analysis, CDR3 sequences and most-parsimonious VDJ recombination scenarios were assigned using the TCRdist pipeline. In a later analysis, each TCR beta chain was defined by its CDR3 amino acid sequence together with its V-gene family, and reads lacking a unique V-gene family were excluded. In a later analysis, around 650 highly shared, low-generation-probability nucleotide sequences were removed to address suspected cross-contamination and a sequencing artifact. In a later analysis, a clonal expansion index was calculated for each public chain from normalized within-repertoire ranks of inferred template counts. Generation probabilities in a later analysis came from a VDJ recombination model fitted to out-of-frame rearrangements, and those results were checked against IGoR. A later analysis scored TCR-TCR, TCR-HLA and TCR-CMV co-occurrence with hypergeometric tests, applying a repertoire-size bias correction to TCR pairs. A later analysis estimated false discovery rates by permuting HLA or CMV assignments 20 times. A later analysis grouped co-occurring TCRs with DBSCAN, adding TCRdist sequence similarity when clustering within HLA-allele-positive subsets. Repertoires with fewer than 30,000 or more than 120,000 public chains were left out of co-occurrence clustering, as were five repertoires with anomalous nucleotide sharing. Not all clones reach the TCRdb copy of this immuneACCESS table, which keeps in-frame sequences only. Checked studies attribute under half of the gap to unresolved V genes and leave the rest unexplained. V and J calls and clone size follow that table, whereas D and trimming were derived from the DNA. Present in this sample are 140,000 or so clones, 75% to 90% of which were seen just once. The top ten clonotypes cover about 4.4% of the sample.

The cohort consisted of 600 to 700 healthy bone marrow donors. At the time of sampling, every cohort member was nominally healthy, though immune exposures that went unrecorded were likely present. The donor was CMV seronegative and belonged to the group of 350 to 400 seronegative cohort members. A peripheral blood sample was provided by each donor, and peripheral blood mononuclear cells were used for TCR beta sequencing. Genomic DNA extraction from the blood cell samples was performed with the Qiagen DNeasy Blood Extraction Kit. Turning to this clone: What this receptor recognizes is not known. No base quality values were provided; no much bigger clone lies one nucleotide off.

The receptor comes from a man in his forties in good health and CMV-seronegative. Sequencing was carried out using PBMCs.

The CDR3 protein sequence reads: CASKSFRGRGTEAFF. The DNA sequence is as follows: TGTGCCAGCAAATCCTTCAGGGGGCGCGGCACTGAAGCTTTCTTT. Recombination joined TRBV6-5 with TRBJ1-1, and 8 junction bases match TRBD1. Based on the germline V gene, the CDR1 and CDR2 sequences are MNHEY and SVGAGI. The CDR3 goes from the cysteine to the phenylalanine over 15 residues. Only the CDR3 region is kept as DNA, spanning 45 bases read in frame from base 1. For this chain, trimming is 7 bases at the V end and 4 bases at the J end, and the number of junction bases without a gene match is 11.